This TCR beta chain was documented in a study of OX40 agonist ivuxolimab in advanced cancers. Clones were sequenced by immunoSEQ multiplex PCR, and TCRdb holds only the in-frame ones, with some missing. The sample has 60,000 to 85,000 clones, 84% seen once. V dropped 0 bases and J dropped 11; count of bases not matched to a gene: 10. Per the germline V gene, CDR1 is SGDLS and CDR2 is YYNGEE. CDR3 length: 15 residues. This clone was seen more than once but under ten times. This receptor was taken from an adult with an advanced solid tumor such as melanoma, head and neck, liver or kidney cancer. The sequenced sample was CD4+ or CD8+ T cells sorted from blood, obtained in a trial of the OX40 agonist ivuxolimab. This rearrangement joins TRBV9 to TRBJ2-3, with 9 bases matching TRBD1. In DNA, the CDR3 is TGTGCCAGCAGCGTAGCAGGGACAGGGATTCAGAGGCAGTATTTT. Protein sequence: CASSVAGTGIQRQYF.